The 15 T cell receptor beta chains given below trace back to one sample, sequenced in a study of blood T cell repertoires in COVID-19. Libraries were prepared by immunoSEQ multiplex PCR; TCRdb keeps only in-frame clonotypes and omits some of them. This table has about 240,000 clones, around 81% appearing once. Sequencing was carried out using peripheral blood. The receptors were sampled from a woman of 80 years or more with COVID-19, enrolled during active disease.

This clone was counted only a few times. This chain uses TRBV9 with TRBJ2-3; a possible D gene is TRBD1 (5 bases). The CDR3 spans 15 residues. Trimming removed 6 bases at V and 2 bases at J, with 16 bases between. CDR1 and CDR2 (germline): SGDLS, YYNGEE. Here the CDR3 DNA reads TGTGCCAGCACAGCAAGGGAAGGGGCCACAGATACGCAGTATTTT. This codes for CASTAREGATDTQYF.

J is TRBJ2-2 and V is TRBV5-6; D gene ambiguous. This CDR3 spans 16 amino acids. CDR1 is SGHDT and CDR2 is YYEEEE in the germline V gene. V was shortened by 6 bases and J by 4 bases, with 19 bases between the two germline ends. CDR3 protein: CASTPWSRERTGELFF. CDR3 nucleotides: TGTGCCAGCACTCCCTGGTCAAGAGAGCGCACCGGGGAGCTGTTTTTT.

The chain links TRBV6-5 to TRBJ1-4, with D hard to call. Germline loops: CDR1 MNHEY, CDR2 SVGAGI. The CDR3 has 13 amino acids. V lost 6 bases and J lost 8, with 13 bases in between. CDR3 coding DNA: TGTGCCAGCAGCTCAGGACTTTCGGAAAAACTGTTTTTT. The encoded protein is CASSSGLSEKLFF.

The rearrangement uses TRBV5-1 and TRBJ2-3; D uncertain. CDR1 SGHRS and CDR2 YFSETQ come from the germline V gene. The CDR3 totals 12 residues. Trimming pared 4 bases from V and 4 bases from J, leaving 7 bases between. Here the CDR3 DNA reads TGCGCCAGCAGCCCGGGTGCAGATACGCAGTATTTT. Its translation: CASSPGADTQYF.

Regarding this clone: The junction departs from germline at one end; a sequencing error may be responsible. The genes are TRBV5-6 and TRBJ2-1; 11 nucleotides agree with TRBD2. This CDR3 region has 14 residues. Looked up from germline, CDR1 is SGHDT and CDR2 is YYEEEE. DNA for the CDR3: TGTGCCAGCAGCTTGGCCACTTCTAGCGGGAGGCCGCTCTTC. As protein: CASSLATSSGRPLF.

The gene calls are TRBV30 and TRBJ1-2; the D gene is possibly TRBD1 (6 bases). Germline values: CDR1 GTSNPN, CDR2 SVGIG (reference sequence). The CDR3 has 12 residues. V shed 8 bases and J shed 4 bases, with 14 bases lying between them. In DNA, the CDR3 is TGTGCCCGAGGACAGCCGACCTATGGCTACACCTTC. Amino acid sequence: CARGQPTYGYTF.

The chain links TRBV5-6 to TRBJ1-5, with 7 bases aligning to TRBD1. J was trimmed by 1 base and V by 1 base; bases with no gene match: 2. Germline V CDR1 and CDR2: SGHDT, YYEEEE. This CDR3 spans 15 amino acids. In nucleotides, the CDR3 is TGTGCCAGCAGCTTGAGCAGGGGGAGCAATCAGCCCCAGCATTTT. This translates into CASSLSRGSNQPQHF.

The J gene is TRBJ2-1, the V gene TRBV11-1; TRBD2 matches at 8 bases. The germline gives CDR1 SGHAT, CDR2 FQDESV (reference sequence). V was pared by 7 bases and J by 9 bases, with 11 bases of the junction left unmatched. This CDR3 comprises 14 residues. DNA of the CDR3: TGTGCCAGCACCCCCTTAGCGGGGTGGGCTGAGCAGTTCTTC. This sequence encodes CASTPLAGWAEQFF.

The chain combines TRBV6-6 with TRBJ2-2; maybe TRBD1 (6 bases). CDR3 size: 15 residues. Trimming removed 6 bases from V and 2 bases from J, with 13 bases in between. CDR1 is MNHNY, CDR2 SVGAGI, per germline (reference sequence). Here the CDR3 DNA reads TGTGCCAGCAGCCTCCGGGACACTAACACCGGGGAGCTGTTTTTT. Its translation is CASSLRDTNTGELFF.

The chain recombines TRBV19 with TRBJ2-1; a possible D gene is TRBD1 (6 bases). Between the trimmed V and J ends, which lost 5 bases and 0 bases, there was a span of 17 bases. Germline-derived CDR1 and CDR2 are LNHDA and SQIVND (reference sequence). This CDR3 spans 17 amino acids. CDR3 sequence (DNA): TGTGCCAGTAGTTTCCGGGACAAATCCCTCTCCTACAATGAGCAGTTCTTC. It codes for CASSFRDKSLSYNEQFF.

The V call is TRBV6-5, the J call TRBJ2-7; D perhaps matches TRBD2 (6 bases). Germline CDR1 MNHEY, CDR2 SVGAGI. The CDR3 consists of 12 residues. The V gene lost 6 bases and the J gene lost 4 bases, with 10 bases spanning the gap. The CDR3 loop is CASRIGTYEQYF. CDR3 DNA sequence: TGTGCCAGCAGAATCGGGACTTACGAGCAGTACTTC.

The rearrangement joins TRBV20-1 to TRBJ2-1, with D unresolved. The CDR3 runs to 11 residues. The V end was cut by 3 bases, the J end by 5 bases, with 5 bases between. The germline CDR1 and CDR2 sequences are DFQATT and SNEGSKA (reference sequence). CDR3 region: CSASPDNEQFF. For the CDR3, the DNA is TGCAGTGCTAGTCCCGACAATGAGCAGTTCTTC.

The V and J genes are TRBV9 and TRBJ1-3; 10 bases are a match to TRBD1. From germline, CDR1 is SGDLS and CDR2 YYNGEE. The CDR3 contains 18 residues. V shed 4 bases, J shed 4 bases, and the junction held 14 bases outside the gene matches. CDR3 nucleotides: TGTGCCAGCAGCCCAGGGAGGACAGGGGGTTTTGGGGGAAACACCATATATTTT. Translating gives CASSPGRTGGFGGNTIYF.

The V and J genes are TRBV28 and TRBJ2-3; TRBD1 matches 8 bases. The junction had 5 bases not matched to a gene; V was cut back by 4 bases and J by 5 bases. The CDR3 extends over 14 amino acids. Germline CDR1 MDHEN, CDR2 SYDVKM. CDR3 protein: CASSSQGAVDTQYF. CDR3 nucleotides: TGTGCCAGCAGTTCCCAGGGGGCCGTAGATACGCAGTATTTT. Full variable domain (missing parts from reference TRBV28 and TRBJ2-3): DVKVTQSSRYLVKRTGEKVFLECVQDMDHENMFWYRQDPGLGLRLIYFSYDVKMKEKGDIPEGYSVSREKKERFSLILESASTNQTSMYLCASSSQGAVDTQYFGPGTRLTVL.

This clone was picked up many times. One end of the junction varies from germline; a read error may be responsible. DNA for the CDR3: TGTGCCAGCAGGTTATCCGCGAAGCCCCAGCATTTT. Protein product: CASRLSAKPQHF. This chain links TRBV28 with TRBJ1-5, with no clear D. Germline CDR1 is MDHEN and CDR2 is SYDVKM. This CDR3 comprises 12 residues.